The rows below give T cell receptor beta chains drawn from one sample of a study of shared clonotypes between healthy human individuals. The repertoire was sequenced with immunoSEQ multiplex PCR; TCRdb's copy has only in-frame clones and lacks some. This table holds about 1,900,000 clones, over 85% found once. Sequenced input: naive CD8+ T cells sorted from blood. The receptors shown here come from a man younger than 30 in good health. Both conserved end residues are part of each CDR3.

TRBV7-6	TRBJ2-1	CASSSDTYNEQFF
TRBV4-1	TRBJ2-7	CASSQDRAYLSYEQYF
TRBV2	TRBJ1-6	CASSEPGYNSPLHF
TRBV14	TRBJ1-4	CASSQTGEEKLFF
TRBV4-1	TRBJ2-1	CASSQDGVINEQFF
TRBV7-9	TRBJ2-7	CASSPGHSYEQYF
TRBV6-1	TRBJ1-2	CASSEGVGYGYTF
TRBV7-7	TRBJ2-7	CASSLARSGRVYEQYF
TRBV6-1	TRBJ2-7	CASSDDRVNEQYF
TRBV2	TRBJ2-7	CASSERDSPYEQYF
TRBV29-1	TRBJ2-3	CSGETGSLGTDTQYF
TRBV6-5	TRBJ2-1	CASSREGGYNEQFF
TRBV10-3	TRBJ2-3	CAISEWETTDTQYF
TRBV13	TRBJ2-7	CASSLGGIYEQYF
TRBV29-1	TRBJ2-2	CSAQVPLAGANTGELFF
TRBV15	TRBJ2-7	CAAGDTYEQYF
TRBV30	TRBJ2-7	CAWSSGGEQYF
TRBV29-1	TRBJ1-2	CSTDRGGNYGYTF
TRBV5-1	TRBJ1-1	CASSLVFEAGRTEAFF
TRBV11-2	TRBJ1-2	CASSFTGIDYGYTF
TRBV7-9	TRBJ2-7	CASSSLDRIDYEQYF
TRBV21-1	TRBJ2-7	CASNTPGLAGGERDEQYF
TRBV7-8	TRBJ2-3	CASSTRTGDPDTQYF
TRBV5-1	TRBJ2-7	CASSLASGLAGTYEQYF
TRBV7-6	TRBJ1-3	CASSLGMGLGGSGNTIYF
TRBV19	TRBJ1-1	CASSAAGGTEAFF